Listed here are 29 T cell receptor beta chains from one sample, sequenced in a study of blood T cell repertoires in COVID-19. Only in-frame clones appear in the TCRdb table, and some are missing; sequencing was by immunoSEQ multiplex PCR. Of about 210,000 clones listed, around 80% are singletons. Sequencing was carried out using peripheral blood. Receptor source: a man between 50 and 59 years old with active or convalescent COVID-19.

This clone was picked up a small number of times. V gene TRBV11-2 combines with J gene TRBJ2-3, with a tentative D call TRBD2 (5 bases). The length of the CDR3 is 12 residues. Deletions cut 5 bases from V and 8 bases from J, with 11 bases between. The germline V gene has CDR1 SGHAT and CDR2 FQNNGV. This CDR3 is CASSPPGSTQYF. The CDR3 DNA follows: TGTGCCAGCAGCCCTCCGGGAAGTACGCAGTATTTT.

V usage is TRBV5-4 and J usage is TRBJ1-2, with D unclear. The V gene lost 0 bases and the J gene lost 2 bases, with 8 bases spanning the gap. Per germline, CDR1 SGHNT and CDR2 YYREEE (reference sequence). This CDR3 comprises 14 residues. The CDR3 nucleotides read TGTGCCAGCAGCTTGGGGGGAGTCAACTATGGCTACACCTTC. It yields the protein CASSLGGVNYGYTF.

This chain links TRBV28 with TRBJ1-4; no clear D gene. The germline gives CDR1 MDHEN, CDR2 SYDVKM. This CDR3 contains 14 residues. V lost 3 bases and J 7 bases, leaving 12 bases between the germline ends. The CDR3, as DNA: TGTGCCAGCAGTTTGTTTGCGTCTTTTGAAAAACTGTTTTTT. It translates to CASSLFASFEKLFF.

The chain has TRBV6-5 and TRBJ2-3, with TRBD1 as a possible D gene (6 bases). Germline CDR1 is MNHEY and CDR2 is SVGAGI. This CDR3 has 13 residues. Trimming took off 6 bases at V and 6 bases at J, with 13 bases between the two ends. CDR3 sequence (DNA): TGTGCCAGCAGAAAAACAGGGCAGGATACGCAGTATTTT. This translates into CASRKTGQDTQYF.

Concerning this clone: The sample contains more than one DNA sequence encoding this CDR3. The CDR3 protein is CASSPTRNTEAFF. The CDR3 nucleotides read TGTGCCAGCTCACCGACACGGAACACTGAAGCTTTCTTT. The chain employs TRBV18 and TRBJ1-1, with D unresolved. Germline values: CDR1 KGHSH, CDR2 LQKENI. V was cut by 3 bases and J by 1 base, with 6 bases left in between. The CDR3 runs to 13 residues.

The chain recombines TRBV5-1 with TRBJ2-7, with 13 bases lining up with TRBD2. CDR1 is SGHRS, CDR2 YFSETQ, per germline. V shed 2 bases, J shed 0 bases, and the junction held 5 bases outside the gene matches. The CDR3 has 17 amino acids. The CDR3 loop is CASSFGTSGVSSYEQYF. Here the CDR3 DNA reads TGCGCCAGCAGCTTCGGGACTAGCGGGGTCAGCTCCTACGAGCAGTACTTC.

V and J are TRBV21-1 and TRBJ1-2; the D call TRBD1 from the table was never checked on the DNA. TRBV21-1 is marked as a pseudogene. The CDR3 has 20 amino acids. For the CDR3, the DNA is TGTGCCAGCAGCAAAGCCCGGGGACAGGGGGCGCCCCGAAGGGACTATGGCTACACCTTC. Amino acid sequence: CASSKARGQGAPRRDYGYTF.

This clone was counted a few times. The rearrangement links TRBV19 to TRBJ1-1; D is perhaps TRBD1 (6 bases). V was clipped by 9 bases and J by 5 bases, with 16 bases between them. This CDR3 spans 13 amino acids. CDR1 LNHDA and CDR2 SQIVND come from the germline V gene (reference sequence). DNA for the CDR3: TGTGCCAGCCGGATAGGGGGGGGGACTGAAGCTTTCTTT. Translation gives CASRIGGGTEAFF.

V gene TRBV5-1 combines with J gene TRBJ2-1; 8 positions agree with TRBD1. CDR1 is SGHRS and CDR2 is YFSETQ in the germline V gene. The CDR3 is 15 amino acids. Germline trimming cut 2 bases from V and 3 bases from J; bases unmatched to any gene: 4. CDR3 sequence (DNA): TGCGCCAGCAGCTTCGGGACAGGACTCTACAATGAGCAGTTCTTC. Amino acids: CASSFGTGLYNEQFF.

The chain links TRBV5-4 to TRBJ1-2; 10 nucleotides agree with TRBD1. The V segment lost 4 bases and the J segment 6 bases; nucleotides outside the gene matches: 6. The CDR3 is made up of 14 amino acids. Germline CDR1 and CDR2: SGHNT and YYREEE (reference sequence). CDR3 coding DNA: TGTGCCAGCAGCCGCCGGGACAGGGGAGATGGCTACACCTTC. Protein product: CASSRRDRGDGYTF.

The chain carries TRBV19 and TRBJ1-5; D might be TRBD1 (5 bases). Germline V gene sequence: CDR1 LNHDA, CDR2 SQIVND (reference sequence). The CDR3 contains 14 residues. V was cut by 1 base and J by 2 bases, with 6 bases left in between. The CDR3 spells CASSIARGNQPQHF. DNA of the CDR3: TGTGCCAGTAGTATAGCCAGGGGCAATCAGCCCCAGCATTTT.

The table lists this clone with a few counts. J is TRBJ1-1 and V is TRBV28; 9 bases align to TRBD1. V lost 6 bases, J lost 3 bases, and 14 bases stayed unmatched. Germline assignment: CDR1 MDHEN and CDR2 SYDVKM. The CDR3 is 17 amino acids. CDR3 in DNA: TGTGCCAGCAGAGCTTGGGGACAGGGTGGAAGGGACACTGAAGCTTTCTTT. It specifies CASRAWGQGGRDTEAFF. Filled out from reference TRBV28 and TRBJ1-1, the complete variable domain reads DVKVTQSSRYLVKRTGEKVFLECVQDMDHENMFWYRQDPGLGLRLIYFSYDVKMKEKGDIPEGYSVSREKKERFSLILESASTNQTSMYLCASRAWGQGGRDTEAFFGQGTRLTVV.

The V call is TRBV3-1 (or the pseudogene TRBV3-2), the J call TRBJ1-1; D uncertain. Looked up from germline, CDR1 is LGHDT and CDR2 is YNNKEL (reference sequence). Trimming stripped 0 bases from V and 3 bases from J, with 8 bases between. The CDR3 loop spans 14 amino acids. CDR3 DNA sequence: TGTGCCAGCAGCCAAGATTGGCAGTACACTGAAGCTTTCTTT. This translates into CASSQDWQYTEAFF.

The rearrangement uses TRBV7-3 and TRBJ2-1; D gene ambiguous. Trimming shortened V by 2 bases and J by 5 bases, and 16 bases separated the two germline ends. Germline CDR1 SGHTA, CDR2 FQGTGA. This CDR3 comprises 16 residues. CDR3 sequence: CASSLRLVTPNNEQFF. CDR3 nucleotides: TGTGCCAGCAGCTTACGGCTAGTCACCCCTAACAATGAGCAGTTCTTC.

CDR3 region: CASSTRQGENEKLFF. The CDR3 DNA reads as TGTGCCAGTAGTACGCGACAGGGAGAAAATGAAAAACTGTTTTTT. The rearrangement uses TRBV19 and TRBJ1-4; 7 bases align to TRBD1. Per the germline V gene, CDR1 is LNHDA and CDR2 is SQIVND (reference sequence). After removal of 4 bases from V and 5 bases from J, the junction contained 7 bases not matched to a gene. This CDR3 region has 15 residues.

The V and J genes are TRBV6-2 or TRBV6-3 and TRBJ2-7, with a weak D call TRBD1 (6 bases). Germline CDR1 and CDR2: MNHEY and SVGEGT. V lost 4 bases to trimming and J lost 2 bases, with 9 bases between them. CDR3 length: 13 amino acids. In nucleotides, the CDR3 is TGTGCCAGCAGTTCGGACAGTACCTACGAGCAGTACTTC. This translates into CASSSDSTYEQYF.

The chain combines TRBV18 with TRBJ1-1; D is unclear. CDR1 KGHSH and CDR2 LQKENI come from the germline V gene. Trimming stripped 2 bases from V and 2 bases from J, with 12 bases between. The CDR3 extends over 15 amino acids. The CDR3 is CASSPAPDINTEAFF. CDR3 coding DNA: TGTGCCAGCTCACCAGCCCCCGACATTAACACTGAAGCTTTCTTT.

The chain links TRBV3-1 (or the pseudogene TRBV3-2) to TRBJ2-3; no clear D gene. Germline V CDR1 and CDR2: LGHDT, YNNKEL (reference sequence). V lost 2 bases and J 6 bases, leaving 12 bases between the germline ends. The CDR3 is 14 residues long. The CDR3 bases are TGTGCCAGCAGCCAATCCCTCTCCCTGGATACGCAGTATTTT. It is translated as CASSQSLSLDTQYF.

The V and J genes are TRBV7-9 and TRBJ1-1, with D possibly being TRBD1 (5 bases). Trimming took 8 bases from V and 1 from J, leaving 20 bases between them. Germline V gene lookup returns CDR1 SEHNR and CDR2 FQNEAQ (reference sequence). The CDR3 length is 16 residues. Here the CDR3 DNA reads TGTGCCAGCGGGGGGAGGGACGGCGGAAGGAACACTGAAGCTTTCTTT. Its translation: CASGGRDGGRNTEAFF.

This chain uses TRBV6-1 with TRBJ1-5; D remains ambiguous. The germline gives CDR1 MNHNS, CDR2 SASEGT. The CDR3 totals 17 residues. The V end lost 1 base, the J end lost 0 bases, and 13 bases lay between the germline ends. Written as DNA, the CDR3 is TGTGCCAGCAGTGAAGGTCGAAGTCGGTTTAGCAATCAGCCCCAGCATTTT. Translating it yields CASSEGRSRFSNQPQHF.

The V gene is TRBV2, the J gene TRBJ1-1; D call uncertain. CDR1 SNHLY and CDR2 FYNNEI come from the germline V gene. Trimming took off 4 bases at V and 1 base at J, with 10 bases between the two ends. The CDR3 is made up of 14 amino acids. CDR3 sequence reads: CASSVRDRNTEAFF. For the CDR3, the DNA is TGTGCCAGCAGTGTGAGGGATAGGAACACTGAAGCTTTCTTT.

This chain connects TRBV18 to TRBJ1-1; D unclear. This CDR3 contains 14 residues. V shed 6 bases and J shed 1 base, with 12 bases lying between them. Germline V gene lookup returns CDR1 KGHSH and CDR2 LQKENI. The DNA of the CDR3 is TGTGCCAGCTCTTACCCCCGACAGAACACTGAAGCTTTCTTT. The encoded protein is CASSYPRQNTEAFF.

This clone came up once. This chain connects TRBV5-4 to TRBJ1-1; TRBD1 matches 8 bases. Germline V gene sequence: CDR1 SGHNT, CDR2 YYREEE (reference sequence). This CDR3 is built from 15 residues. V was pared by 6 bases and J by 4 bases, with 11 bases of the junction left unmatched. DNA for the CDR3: TGTGCCAGCACCGCAGGGGGCGGACTCTCCACTGAAGCTTTCTTT. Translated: CASTAGGGLSTEAFF.

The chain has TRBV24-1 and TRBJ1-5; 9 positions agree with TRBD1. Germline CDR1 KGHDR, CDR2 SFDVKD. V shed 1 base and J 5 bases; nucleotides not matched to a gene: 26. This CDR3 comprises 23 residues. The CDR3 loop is CATSDFAWGQGLLLLESDQPQHF. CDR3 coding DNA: TGTGCCACCAGTGATTTTGCTTGGGGACAGGGCTTACTCCTCCTCGAAAGTGATCAGCCCCAGCATTTT.

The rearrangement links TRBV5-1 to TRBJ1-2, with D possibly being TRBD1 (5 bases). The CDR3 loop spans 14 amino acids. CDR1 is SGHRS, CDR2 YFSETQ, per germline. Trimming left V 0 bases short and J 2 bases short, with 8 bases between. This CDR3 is CASSLEGLNYGYTF. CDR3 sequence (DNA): TGCGCCAGCAGCTTGGAGGGGCTGAACTATGGCTACACCTTC.

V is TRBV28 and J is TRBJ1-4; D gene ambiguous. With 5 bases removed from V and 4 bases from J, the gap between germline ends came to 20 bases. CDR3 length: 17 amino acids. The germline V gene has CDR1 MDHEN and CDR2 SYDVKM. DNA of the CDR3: TGTGCCAGCAGTCGAGTAGACGTTGGAAACAGTAATGAAAAACTGTTTTTT. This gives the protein CASSRVDVGNSNEKLFF.

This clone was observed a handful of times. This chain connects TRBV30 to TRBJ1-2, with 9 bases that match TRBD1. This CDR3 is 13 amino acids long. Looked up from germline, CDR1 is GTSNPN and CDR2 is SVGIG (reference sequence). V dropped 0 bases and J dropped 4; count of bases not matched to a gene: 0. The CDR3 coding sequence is TGTGCCTGGAGTGTGACAGGGGGCTATGGCTACACCTTC. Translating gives CAWSVTGGYGYTF.

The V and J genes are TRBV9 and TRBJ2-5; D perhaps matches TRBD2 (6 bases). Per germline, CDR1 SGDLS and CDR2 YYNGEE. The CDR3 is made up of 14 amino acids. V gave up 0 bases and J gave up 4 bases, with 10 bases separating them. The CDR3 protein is CASSVAGRGETQYF. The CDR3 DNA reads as TGTGCCAGCAGCGTAGCAGGGCGGGGAGAGACCCAGTACTTC.

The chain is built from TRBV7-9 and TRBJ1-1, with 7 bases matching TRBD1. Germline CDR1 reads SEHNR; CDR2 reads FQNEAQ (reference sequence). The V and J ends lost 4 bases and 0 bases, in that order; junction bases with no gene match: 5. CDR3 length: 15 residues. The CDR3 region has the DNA TGTGCCAGCAGCTGGACAGGCCGAATGAACACTGAAGCTTTCTTT. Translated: CASSWTGRMNTEAFF.